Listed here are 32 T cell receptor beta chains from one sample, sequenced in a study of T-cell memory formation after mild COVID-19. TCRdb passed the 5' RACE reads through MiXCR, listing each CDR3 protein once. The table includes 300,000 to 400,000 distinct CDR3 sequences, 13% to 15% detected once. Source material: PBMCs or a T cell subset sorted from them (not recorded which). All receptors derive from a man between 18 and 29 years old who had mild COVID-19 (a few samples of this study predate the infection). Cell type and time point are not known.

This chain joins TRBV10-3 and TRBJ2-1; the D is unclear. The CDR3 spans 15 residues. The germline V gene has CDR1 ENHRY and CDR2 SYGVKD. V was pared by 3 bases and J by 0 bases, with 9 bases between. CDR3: CAISDRGDSYNEQFF. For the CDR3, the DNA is TGTGCCATCAGTGATCGTGGGGACTCCTACAATGAGCAGTTCTTC.

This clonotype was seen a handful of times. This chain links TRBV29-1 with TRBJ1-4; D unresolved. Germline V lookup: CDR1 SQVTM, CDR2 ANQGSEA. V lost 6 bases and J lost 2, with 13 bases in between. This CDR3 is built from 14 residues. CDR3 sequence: CSVQARGTNEKLFF. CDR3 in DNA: TGCAGCGTGCAGGCGCGAGGGACTAATGAAAAACTGTTTTTT.

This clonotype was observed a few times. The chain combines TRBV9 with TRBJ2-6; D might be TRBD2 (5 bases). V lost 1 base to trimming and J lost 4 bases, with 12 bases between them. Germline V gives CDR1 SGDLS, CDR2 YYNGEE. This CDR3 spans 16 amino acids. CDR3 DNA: TGTGCCAGCAGCGTATCGGGGTGGTCGGGGGCCAACGTCCTGACTTTC. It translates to CASSVSGWSGANVLTF.

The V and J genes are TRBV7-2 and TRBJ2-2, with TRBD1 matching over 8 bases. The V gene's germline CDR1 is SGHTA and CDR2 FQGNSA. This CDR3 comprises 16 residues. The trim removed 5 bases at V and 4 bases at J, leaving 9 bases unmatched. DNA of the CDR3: TGTGCCAGCAGCCTCCGGCAGGGGGCGGGCACCGGGGAGCTGTTTTTT. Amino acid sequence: CASSLRQGAGTGELFF.

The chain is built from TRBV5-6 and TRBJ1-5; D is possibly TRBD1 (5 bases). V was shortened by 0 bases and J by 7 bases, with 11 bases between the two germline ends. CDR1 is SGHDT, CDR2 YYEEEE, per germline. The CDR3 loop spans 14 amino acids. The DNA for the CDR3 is TGTGCCAGCAGCTTGGGAAGAGGGGCCCAGCCCCAGCATTTT. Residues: CASSLGRGAQPQHF. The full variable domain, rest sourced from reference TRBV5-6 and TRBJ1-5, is DAGVTQSPTHLIKTRGQQVTLRCSPKSGHDTVSWYQQALGQGPQFIFQYYEEEERQRGNFPDRFSGHQFPNYSSELNVNALLLGDSALYLCASSLGRGAQPQHFGDGTRLSIL.

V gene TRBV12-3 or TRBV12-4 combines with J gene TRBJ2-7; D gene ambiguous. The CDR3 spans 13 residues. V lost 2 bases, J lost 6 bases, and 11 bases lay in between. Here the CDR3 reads CASSLRPRTEQYV. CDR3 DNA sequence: TGTGCCAGCAGTTTAAGACCCCGGACCGAGCAGTACGTC.

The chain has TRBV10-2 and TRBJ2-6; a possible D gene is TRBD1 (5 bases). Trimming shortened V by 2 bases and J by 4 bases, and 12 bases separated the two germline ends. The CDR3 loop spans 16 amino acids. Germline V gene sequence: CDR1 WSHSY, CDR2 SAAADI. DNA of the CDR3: TGCGCCAGCAGTGAGGGCCAGGGTTCAGGGGCCAACGTCCTGACTTTC. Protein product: CASSEGQGSGANVLTF.

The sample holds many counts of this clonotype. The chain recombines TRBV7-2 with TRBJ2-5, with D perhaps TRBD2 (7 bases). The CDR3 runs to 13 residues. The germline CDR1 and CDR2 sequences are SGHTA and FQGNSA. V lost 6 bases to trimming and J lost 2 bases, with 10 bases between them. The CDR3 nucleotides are TGTGCCAGCAGGAGGGGGGGACAAGAGACCCAGTACTTC. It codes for CASRRGGQETQYF.

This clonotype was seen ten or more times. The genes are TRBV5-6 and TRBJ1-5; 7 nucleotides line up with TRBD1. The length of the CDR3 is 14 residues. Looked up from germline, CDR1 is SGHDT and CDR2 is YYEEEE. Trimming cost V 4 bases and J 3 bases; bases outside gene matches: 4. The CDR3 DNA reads TGTGCCAGCAGCCCCGGGACAGTCAATCAGCCCCAGCATTTT. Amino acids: CASSPGTVNQPQHF.

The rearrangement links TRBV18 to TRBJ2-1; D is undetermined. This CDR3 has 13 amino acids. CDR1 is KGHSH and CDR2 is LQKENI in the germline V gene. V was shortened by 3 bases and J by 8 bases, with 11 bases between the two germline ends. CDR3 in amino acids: CASSPASVDEQFF. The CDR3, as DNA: TGTGCCAGCTCACCTGCCAGTGTAGATGAGCAGTTCTTC.

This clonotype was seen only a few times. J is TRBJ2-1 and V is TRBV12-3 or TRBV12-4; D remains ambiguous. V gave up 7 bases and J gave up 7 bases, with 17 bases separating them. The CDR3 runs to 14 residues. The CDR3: CASTLGVSVNEQFF. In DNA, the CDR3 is TGTGCCAGCACACTTGGGGTGTCCGTAAATGAGCAGTTCTTC.

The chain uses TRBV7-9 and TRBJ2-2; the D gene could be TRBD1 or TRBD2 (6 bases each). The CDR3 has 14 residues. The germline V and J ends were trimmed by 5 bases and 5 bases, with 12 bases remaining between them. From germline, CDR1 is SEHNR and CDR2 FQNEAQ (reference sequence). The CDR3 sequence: CASSHGGETGELFF. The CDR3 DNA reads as TGTGCCAGCAGCCACGGGGGCGAGACCGGGGAGCTGTTTTTT.

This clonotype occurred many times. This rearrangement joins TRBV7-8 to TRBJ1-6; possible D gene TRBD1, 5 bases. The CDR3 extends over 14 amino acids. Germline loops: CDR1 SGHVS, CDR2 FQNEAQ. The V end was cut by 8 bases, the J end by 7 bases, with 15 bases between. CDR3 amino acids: CASGSGIWNSPLHF. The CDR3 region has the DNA TGTGCCAGCGGGTCAGGGATCTGGAATTCACCCCTCCACTTT.

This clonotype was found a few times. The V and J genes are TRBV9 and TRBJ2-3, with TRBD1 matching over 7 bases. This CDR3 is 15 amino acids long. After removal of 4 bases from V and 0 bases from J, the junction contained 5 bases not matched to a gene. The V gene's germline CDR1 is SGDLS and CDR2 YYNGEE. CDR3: CASSIWDSSTDTQYF. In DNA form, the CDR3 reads TGTGCCAGCAGCATTTGGGACAGTAGCACAGATACGCAGTATTTT.

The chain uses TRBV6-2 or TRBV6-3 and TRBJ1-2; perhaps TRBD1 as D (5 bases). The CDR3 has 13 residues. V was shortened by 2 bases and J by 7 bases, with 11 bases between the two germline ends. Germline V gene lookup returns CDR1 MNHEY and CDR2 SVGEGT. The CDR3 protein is CASSYAGFRGYTF. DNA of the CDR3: TGTGCCAGCAGTTACGCAGGGTTTCGTGGCTACACCTTC.

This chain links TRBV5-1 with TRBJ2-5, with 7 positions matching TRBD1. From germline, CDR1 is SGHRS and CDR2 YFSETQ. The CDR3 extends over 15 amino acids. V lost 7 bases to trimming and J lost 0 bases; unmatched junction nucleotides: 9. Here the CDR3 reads CASGPGQWYQETQYF. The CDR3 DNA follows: TGCGCCAGCGGGCCGGGACAGTGGTACCAAGAGACCCAGTACTTC.

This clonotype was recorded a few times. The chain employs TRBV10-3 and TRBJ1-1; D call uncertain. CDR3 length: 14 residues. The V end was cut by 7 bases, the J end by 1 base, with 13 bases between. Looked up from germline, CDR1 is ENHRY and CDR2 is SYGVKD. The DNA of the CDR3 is TGTGCCATCACGACCGGCCCGGGGAACACTGAAGCTTTCTTT. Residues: CAITTGPGNTEAFF.

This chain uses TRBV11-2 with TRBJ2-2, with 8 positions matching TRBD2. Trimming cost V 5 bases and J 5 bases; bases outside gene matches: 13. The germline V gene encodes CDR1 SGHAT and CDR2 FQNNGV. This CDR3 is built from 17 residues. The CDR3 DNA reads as TGTGCCAGCAGCCTCCTGGGCGCGCGCGGGGGGACCGGGGAGCTGTTTTTT. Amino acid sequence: CASSLLGARGGTGELFF.

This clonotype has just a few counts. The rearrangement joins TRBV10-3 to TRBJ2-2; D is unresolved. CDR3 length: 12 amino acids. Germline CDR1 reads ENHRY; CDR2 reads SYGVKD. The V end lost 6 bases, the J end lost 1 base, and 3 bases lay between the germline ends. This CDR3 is CAISKNTGELFF. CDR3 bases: TGTGCCATCAGCAAGAACACCGGGGAGCTGTTTTTT.

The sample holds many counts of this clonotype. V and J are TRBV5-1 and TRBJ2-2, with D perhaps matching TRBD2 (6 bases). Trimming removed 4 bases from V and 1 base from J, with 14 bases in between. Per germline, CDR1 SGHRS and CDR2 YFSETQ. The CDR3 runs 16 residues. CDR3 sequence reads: CASSPRGSGNTGELFF. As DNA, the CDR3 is TGCGCCAGCAGCCCTCGGGGTAGCGGGAACACCGGGGAGCTGTTTTTT.

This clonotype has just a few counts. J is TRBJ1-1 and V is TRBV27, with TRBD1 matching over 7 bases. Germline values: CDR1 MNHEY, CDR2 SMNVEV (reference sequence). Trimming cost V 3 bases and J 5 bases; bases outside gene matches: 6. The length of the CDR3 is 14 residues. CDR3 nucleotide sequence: TGTGCCAGCAGTTTGGGACAGCGAAGGACTGAAGCTTTCTTT. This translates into CASSLGQRRTEAFF.

The DNA for the CDR3 is TGTGCCAGCAGTTACGCCGGAAACATGAACACTGAAGCTTTCTTT. Encoded protein: CASSYAGNMNTEAFF. This chain joins TRBV6-5 and TRBJ1-1, with D hard to call. V was clipped by 2 bases and J by 0 bases, with 10 bases between them. The CDR3 has 15 residues. The germline CDR1 and CDR2 sequences are MNHEY and SVGAGI.

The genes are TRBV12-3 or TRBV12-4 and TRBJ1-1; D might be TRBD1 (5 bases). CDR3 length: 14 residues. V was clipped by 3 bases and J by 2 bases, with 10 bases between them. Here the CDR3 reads CASSFNQGNTEAFF. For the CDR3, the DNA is TGTGCCAGCAGTTTTAATCAGGGTAACACTGAAGCTTTCTTT.

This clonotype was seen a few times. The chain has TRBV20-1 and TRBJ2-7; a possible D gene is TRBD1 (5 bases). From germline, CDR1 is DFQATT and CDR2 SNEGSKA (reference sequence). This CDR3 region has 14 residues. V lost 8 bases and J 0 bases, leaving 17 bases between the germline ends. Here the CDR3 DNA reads TGCAGTCCTCCGTCACAGGAACACTCCTACGAGCAGTACTTC. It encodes CSPPSQEHSYEQYF.

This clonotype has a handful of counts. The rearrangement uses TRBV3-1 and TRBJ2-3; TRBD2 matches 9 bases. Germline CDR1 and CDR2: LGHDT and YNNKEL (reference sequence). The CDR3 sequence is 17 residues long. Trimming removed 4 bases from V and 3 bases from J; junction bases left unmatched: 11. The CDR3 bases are TGTGCCAGCAGCCCCTCCACTCCACTAGCGGGTACAGATACGCAGTATTTT. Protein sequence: CASSPSTPLAGTDTQYF.

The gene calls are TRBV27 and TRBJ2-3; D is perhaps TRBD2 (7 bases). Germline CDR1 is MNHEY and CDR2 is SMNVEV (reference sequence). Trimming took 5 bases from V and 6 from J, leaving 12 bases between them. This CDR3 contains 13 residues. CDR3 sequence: CASSIGGLDTQYF. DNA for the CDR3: TGTGCCAGCAGTATCGGGGGGCTGGATACGCAGTATTTT.

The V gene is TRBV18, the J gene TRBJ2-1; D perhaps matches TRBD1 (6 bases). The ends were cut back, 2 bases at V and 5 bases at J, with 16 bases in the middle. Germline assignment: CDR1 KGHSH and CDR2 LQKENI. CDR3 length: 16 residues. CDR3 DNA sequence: TGTGCCAGCTCACCAGGGGGCTGGGTTACCAACAATGAGCAGTTCTTC. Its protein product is CASSPGGWVTNNEQFF.

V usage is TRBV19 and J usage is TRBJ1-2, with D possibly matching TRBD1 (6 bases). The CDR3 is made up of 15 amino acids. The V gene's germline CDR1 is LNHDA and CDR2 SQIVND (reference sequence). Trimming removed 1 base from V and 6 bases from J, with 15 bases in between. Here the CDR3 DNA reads TGTGCCAGTAGTATAGGAACAGGGAATGCTGATGGCTACACCTTC. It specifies CASSIGTGNADGYTF.

CDR3 sequence (DNA): TGCAGTGCTTTCTACAGGGGGAGCACCGGGGAGCTGTTTTTT. It specifies CSAFYRGSTGELFF. The rearrangement uses TRBV20-1 and TRBJ2-2; 8 bases fit TRBD1. This CDR3 spans 14 amino acids. In germline, CDR1 is DFQATT, CDR2 SNEGSKA (reference sequence). The V segment lost 5 bases and the J segment 4 bases; nucleotides outside the gene matches: 6.

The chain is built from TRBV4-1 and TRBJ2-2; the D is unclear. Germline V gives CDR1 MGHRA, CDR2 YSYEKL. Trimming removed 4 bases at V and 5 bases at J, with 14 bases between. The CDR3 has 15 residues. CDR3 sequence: CASSPLAGGTGELFF. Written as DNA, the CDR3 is TGCGCCAGCAGCCCGTTGGCAGGTGGAACCGGGGAGCTGTTTTTT.

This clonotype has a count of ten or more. Here the CDR3 reads CASSLESSGNNSPLHF. The CDR3 DNA reads TGTGCCAGCAGCTTAGAAAGCTCGGGGAATAATTCACCCCTCCACTTT. This chain links TRBV7-9 with TRBJ1-6; D gene uncertain. The CDR3 runs 16 residues. The germline V and J ends were trimmed by 1 base and 5 bases, with 12 bases remaining between them. Per germline, CDR1 SEHNR and CDR2 FQNEAQ (reference sequence).

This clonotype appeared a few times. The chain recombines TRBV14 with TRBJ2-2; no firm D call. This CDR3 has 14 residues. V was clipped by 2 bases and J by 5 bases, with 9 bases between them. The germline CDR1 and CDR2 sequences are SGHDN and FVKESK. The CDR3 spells CASSQYLGTGELFF. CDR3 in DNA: TGTGCCAGCAGCCAATACCTAGGAACCGGGGAGCTGTTTTTT. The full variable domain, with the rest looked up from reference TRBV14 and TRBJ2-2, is EAGVTQFPSHSVIEKGQTVTLRCDPISGHDNLYWYRRVMGKEIKFLLHFVKESKQDESGMPNNRFLAERTGGTYSTLKVQPAELEDSGVYFCASSQYLGTGELFFGEGSRLTVL.